This TCR beta chain came from a study of blood T cell repertoires in COVID-19. Trimming left V 0 bases short and J 0 bases short, with 6 bases between. Looked up from germline, CDR1 is SGHDT and CDR2 is YYEEEE. The CDR3 contains 14 residues. The data were produced by immunoSEQ multiplex PCR, yet TCRdb's version contains in-frame clones alone and is incomplete. The repertoire consists of some 700,000 clones, with around 89% occurring once and the leading ten covering more than 0.25%. A remark on this clone: Within the sample, other DNA sequences also encode this same CDR3.

The gene calls are TRBV5-6 and TRBJ1-2; D is undetermined. The specimen sequenced was peripheral blood. This TCR was recovered from a woman in her late teens or twenties with acute or convalescent COVID-19. Written as DNA, the CDR3 is TGTGCCAGCAGCTTGGGCAGGTCTAACTATGGCTACACCTTC. Amino acid sequence: CASSLGRSNYGYTF.